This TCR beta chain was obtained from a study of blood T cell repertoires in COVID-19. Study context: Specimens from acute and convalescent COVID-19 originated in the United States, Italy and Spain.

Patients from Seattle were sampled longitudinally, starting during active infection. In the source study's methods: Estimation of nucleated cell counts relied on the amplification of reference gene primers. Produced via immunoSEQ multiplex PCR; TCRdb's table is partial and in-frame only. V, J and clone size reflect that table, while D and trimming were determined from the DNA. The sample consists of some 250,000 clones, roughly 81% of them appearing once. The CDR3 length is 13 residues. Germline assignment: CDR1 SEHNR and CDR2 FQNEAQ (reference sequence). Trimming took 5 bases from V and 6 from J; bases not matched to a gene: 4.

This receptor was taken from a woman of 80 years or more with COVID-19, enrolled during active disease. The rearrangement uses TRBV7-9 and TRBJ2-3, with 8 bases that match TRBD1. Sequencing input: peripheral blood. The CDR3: CASSLTGVDTQYF. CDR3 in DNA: TGTGCCAGCAGCCTGACAGGGGTCGATACGCAGTATTTT.